This passage covers 7 T cell receptor beta chains from one sample sequenced in a study of T cells after yellow fever vaccination. One entry per CDR3 protein, called by TCRdb with MiXCR from the 5' RACE reads. The sample shows hundreds of thousands of distinct CDR3 sequences, 9% to 15% of them seen only once. The sample here was PBMCs, taken on the day of the yellow fever booster vaccination. Source of these receptors: a man younger than 40 who received the YFV17D yellow fever vaccine.

This clonotype has just a few counts. J is TRBJ2-3 and V is TRBV10-3; 12 bases map to TRBD2. The CDR3 consists of 15 residues. J gave up 4 bases and V 10 bases, and 9 bases lay outside the gene matches. Germline-derived CDR1 and CDR2 are ENHRY and SYGVKD. The CDR3 DNA reads TGTGCCACCACATCGACTAGCGGGAGTGCAGATACGCAGTATTTT. Protein sequence: CATTSTSGSADTQYF.

V is TRBV7-8 and J is TRBJ2-7, with 7 nucleotides matching TRBD2. V trimming: 4 bases; J trimming: 4 bases; junction bases outside the gene matches: 7. CDR3 length equals 14 residues. Germline values: CDR1 SGHVS, CDR2 FQNEAQ. The CDR3 reads CASSSGHGRYEQYF. The DNA of the CDR3 is TGTGCCAGCAGCTCGGGGCACGGGAGGTACGAGCAGTACTTC.

In this sample, this clonotype turned up a few times. The chain couples TRBV10-3 to TRBJ2-7; 9 positions agree with TRBD2. The J segment lost 4 bases and the V segment lost 6 bases, leaving 16 bases of the junction unmatched. This CDR3 spans 17 amino acids. The germline V gene encodes CDR1 ENHRY and CDR2 SYGVKD. CDR3 amino acids: CAISSGLARGRQYEQYF. CDR3 DNA: TGTGCCATCAGCTCGGGACTAGCCCGGGGACGGCAGTACGAGCAGTACTTC.

The sample holds a few counts of this clonotype. The chain links TRBV2 to TRBJ2-7; 7 nucleotides match TRBD2. Trimming took 7 bases from V and 4 from J; bases not matched to a gene: 10. The CDR3 length is 14 residues. Looked up from germline, CDR1 is SNHLY and CDR2 is FYNNEI. As DNA, the CDR3 is TGTGCCAGCACCCTGGGCGGGAGTAGTTACGAGCAGTACTTC. This gives the protein CASTLGGSSYEQYF.

The genes are TRBV20-1 and TRBJ2-3; TRBD2 agrees at 8 bases. Losses at the gene ends were 6 bases for V and 6 bases for J; bases not matched to a gene: 5. This CDR3 spans 12 amino acids. Germline CDR1 and CDR2: DFQATT and SNEGSKA (reference sequence). The CDR3 sequence: CSAGGVLDTQYF. In DNA form, the CDR3 reads TGCAGTGCCGGGGGGGTCCTCGATACGCAGTATTTT.

The genes are TRBV3-1 and TRBJ2-7, with D possibly being TRBD1 (7 bases). Deletions cut 4 bases from V and 2 bases from J, with 12 bases between. CDR1 LGHDT and CDR2 YNNKEL come from the germline V gene (reference sequence). The CDR3 has 14 residues. Here the CDR3 DNA reads TGTGCCAGCAGCCCAGGGGGGCTTACCTACGAGCAGTACTTC. Its translation is CASSPGGLTYEQYF.

The V and J genes are TRBV27 and TRBJ2-5, with 8 bases matching TRBD1. V dropped 6 bases and J dropped 7; count of bases not matched to a gene: 13. This CDR3 comprises 15 residues. The germline CDR1 and CDR2 sequences are MNHEY and SMNVEV (reference sequence). The CDR3 DNA reads TGTGCCAGCAGCGGGACCGGGACAGGCATTGGGACCCAGTACTTC. As protein: CASSGTGTGIGTQYF.